The next 22 T cell receptor beta chains were all read from a single sample in a study of technical replicates of blood from several donors. TCRdb's copy holds only in-frame clones and misses some; the assay was immunoSEQ multiplex PCR. The sample holds almost 70,000 clones; roughly 92% are singletons and the top ten take around 0.37%. The sequencing input was T cells isolated from PBMCs. Every receptor here comes from a human donor in good health.

V usage is TRBV6-5 and J usage is TRBJ1-6; no reliable D call. Between the trimmed V and J ends, which lost 5 bases and 9 bases, there was a span of 17 bases. The length of the CDR3 is 15 residues. In germline, CDR1 is MNHEY, CDR2 SVGAGI. CDR3 protein: CASSTGPPSGSPLHF. For the CDR3, the DNA is TGTGCCAGCAGTACCGGGCCTCCGAGCGGTTCACCCCTCCACTTT.

CDR3 region: CASSYSGGDTQYF. DNA of the CDR3: TGTGCCAGCAGTTATAGCGGGGGGGATACGCAGTATTTT. The chain links TRBV6-6 to TRBJ2-3; 10 bases line up with TRBD2. J was trimmed by 6 bases and V by 3 bases; bases with no gene match: 0. The CDR3 consists of 13 residues. CDR1 MNHNY and CDR2 SVGAGI come from the germline V gene (reference sequence).

The chain links TRBV27 to TRBJ1-2; 10 bases fit TRBD1. This CDR3 contains 13 residues. V gave up 3 bases and J gave up 8 bases; unmatched junction bases: 3. CDR1 MNHEY and CDR2 SMNVEV come from the germline V gene (reference sequence). The CDR3 sequence is CASSFGTGVGYTF. The CDR3 DNA sequence: TGTGCCAGCAGTTTCGGGACAGGGGTCGGCTACACCTTC.

The rearrangement links TRBV6-5 to TRBJ2-5, with TRBD2 identical over 7 bases. Germline assignment: CDR1 MNHEY and CDR2 SVGAGI. V lost 6 bases, J lost 4 bases, and 2 bases stayed unmatched. The CDR3 extends over 12 amino acids. The CDR3 loop reads CASRTGGETQYF. CDR3 nucleotide sequence: TGTGCCAGCAGAACGGGAGGAGAGACCCAGTACTTC.

This clone was detected once. The chain uses TRBV11-1 and TRBJ2-2; 8 positions agree with TRBD2. CDR1 is SGHAT and CDR2 is FQDESV in the germline V gene (reference sequence). With V trimmed by 1 base and J by 5 bases, 6 bases remained unmatched. CDR3 length: 16 residues. CDR3 sequence (DNA): TGTGCCAGCAGCTTAGGTCCAGCGGGGGTAACCGGGGAGCTGTTTTTT. This codes for CASSLGPAGVTGELFF.

This clone was recorded only once. J is TRBJ1-1 and V is TRBV2; no clear D. The CDR3 is made up of 13 amino acids. The germline gives CDR1 SNHLY, CDR2 FYNNEI. V lost 3 bases to trimming and J lost 2 bases, with 7 bases between them. CDR3 nucleotide sequence: TGTGCCAGCAGTGAGTTCGTCAACACTGAAGCTTTCTTT. Amino acids: CASSEFVNTEAFF.

V is TRBV2 and J is TRBJ2-1; possibly TRBD2 for D (6 bases). The germline V gene encodes CDR1 SNHLY and CDR2 FYNNEI. Trimming pared 6 bases from V and 7 bases from J, leaving 10 bases between. The CDR3 spans 12 residues. CDR3 in amino acids: CASSGSGNEQFF. Written as DNA, the CDR3 is TGTGCCAGCAGCGGTAGCGGTAATGAGCAGTTCTTC.

This chain joins TRBV10-3 and TRBJ1-1; 7 bases match TRBD1. Germline V gene lookup returns CDR1 ENHRY and CDR2 SYGVKD. Trimming cost V 4 bases and J 6 bases; bases outside gene matches: 14. The CDR3 runs to 16 residues. Written as DNA, the CDR3 is TGTGCCATCAGTGCCACTTTCCGGACAGGTCCCCCTGAAGCTTTCTTT. This codes for CAISATFRTGPPEAFF.

The J gene is TRBJ2-2, the V gene TRBV7-3; D may be TRBD2 (6 bases). The CDR3 is made up of 14 amino acids. Trimming removed 6 bases at V and 3 bases at J, with 11 bases between. CDR1 SGHTA and CDR2 FQGTGA come from the germline V gene. The CDR3 DNA reads as TGTGCCAGCAGACGGGCTAGCGACACCGGGGAGCTGTTTTTT. This encodes CASRRASDTGELFF.

The V call is TRBV7-6, the J call TRBJ1-3; TRBD1 aligns across 7 bases. Germline V gives CDR1 SGHVS, CDR2 FNYEAQ. The CDR3 contains 15 residues. The trim removed 2 bases at V and 2 bases at J, leaving 3 bases unmatched. CDR3 coding DNA: TGTGCCAGCAGCTTAATGACAGGGCCTGGAAACACCATATATTTT. It encodes CASSLMTGPGNTIYF.

The count of this clone is one. V gene TRBV29-1 combines with J gene TRBJ1-1; D perhaps matches TRBD1 (5 bases). This CDR3 contains 12 residues. CDR1 SQVTM and CDR2 ANQGSEA come from the germline V gene. Trimming removed 4 bases from V and 3 bases from J, with 9 bases in between. The DNA for the CDR3 is TGCAGCGTTGCCGGCAGGGACACTGAAGCTTTCTTT. This codes for CSVAGRDTEAFF.

The chain couples TRBV5-8 to TRBJ1-1; 7 bases are a match to TRBD1. Per the germline V gene, CDR1 is SGHTS and CDR2 is YDEGEE. The J segment lost 0 bases and the V segment lost 4 bases, leaving 15 bases of the junction unmatched. The CDR3 is 18 residues long. CDR3 sequence: CASSPPPRIQGVNTEAFF. The CDR3, as DNA: TGTGCCAGCAGCCCCCCACCGCGCATCCAGGGGGTGAACACTGAAGCTTTCTTT.

The gene calls are TRBV6-1 and TRBJ2-2, with TRBD1 identical over 7 bases. CDR3 length: 16 residues. Unmatched junction bases numbered 4, after V lost 3 bases and J lost 0 bases. The germline CDR1 and CDR2 sequences are MNHNS and SASEGT. CDR3 in DNA: TGTGCCAGCAGTGATACAGGGGCCCCGAACACCGGGGAGCTGTTTTTT. Protein sequence: CASSDTGAPNTGELFF.

This chain joins TRBV19 and TRBJ1-1; unclear D gene. V lost 5 bases to trimming and J lost 0 bases, with 7 bases between them. Germline CDR1 reads LNHDA; CDR2 reads SQIVND (reference sequence). The CDR3 is 13 residues long. The CDR3 region has the DNA TGTGCCAGTAGTCTGACTATGAACACTGAAGCTTTCTTT. Protein product: CASSLTMNTEAFF.

The chain employs TRBV27 and TRBJ1-2; 7 bases match TRBD1. The CDR3 is made up of 13 amino acids. Trimming removed 6 bases from V and 6 bases from J; junction bases left unmatched: 7. Germline V gene lookup returns CDR1 MNHEY and CDR2 SMNVEV (reference sequence). CDR3 DNA: TGTGCCAGCAGCCCAGGGGGTGGCGATGGCTACACCTTC. The encoded protein is CASSPGGGDGYTF.

The chain has TRBV5-1 and TRBJ2-3, with TRBD1 as a possible D gene (6 bases). This CDR3 is 16 amino acids long. Trimming removed 1 base at V and 2 bases at J, with 14 bases between. Germline loops: CDR1 SGHRS, CDR2 YFSETQ. The CDR3 DNA follows: TGCGCCAGCAGCTTGAGGCCAGGGGCCCTCACAGATACGCAGTATTTT. It specifies CASSLRPGALTDTQYF.

This sequence joins TRBV27 and TRBJ1-2; D unclear. V lost 2 bases to trimming and J lost 4 bases, with 8 bases between them. The CDR3 is made up of 13 amino acids. Germline V gives CDR1 MNHEY, CDR2 SMNVEV (reference sequence). CDR3: CASSLRGSYGYTF. The CDR3 DNA is TGTGCCAGCAGTTTACGCGGATCCTATGGCTACACCTTC.

The genes are TRBV11-2 and TRBJ1-2; weak D call: TRBD1 (5 bases). The V and J ends lost 2 bases and 8 bases respectively, with 15 bases between them. Germline CDR1 is SGHAT and CDR2 is FQNNGV. This CDR3 region has 14 residues. The CDR3 spells CASSLLGQGMGYTF. The CDR3 nucleotides read TGTGCCAGCAGCTTATTAGGGCAGGGTATGGGCTACACCTTC. The entire variable domain, with the rest obtained from reference TRBV11-2 and TRBJ1-2, is as follows: EAGVAQSPRYKIIEKRQSVAFWCNPISGHATLYWYQQILGQGPKLLIQFQNNGVVDDSQLPKDRFSAERLKGVDSTLKIQPAKLEDSAVYLCASSLLGQGMGYTFGSGTRLTVV.

This clone appeared a single time. The chain joins TRBV5-1 to TRBJ2-7, with 7 bases lining up with TRBD1. V trimming: 3 bases; J trimming: 4 bases; junction bases outside the gene matches: 7. The germline gives CDR1 SGHRS, CDR2 YFSETQ. This CDR3 has 14 residues. The CDR3 here is CASSSGTVGYEQYF. The DNA of the CDR3 is TGCGCCAGCAGCTCCGGGACAGTCGGTTACGAGCAGTACTTC.

The V and J genes are TRBV6-9 and TRBJ2-2; D is undetermined. The CDR3 runs to 14 residues. CDR1 is MNHGY and CDR2 is SVAAGI in the germline V gene. Between the trimmed V and J ends, which lost 8 bases and 4 bases, there was a span of 14 bases. This CDR3 reads CASLKRCTTGELFF. CDR3 in DNA: TGTGCCAGCCTAAAACGGTGTACCACCGGGGAGCTGTTTTTT.

The chain carries TRBV5-6 and TRBJ2-1, with D maybe TRBD2 (6 bases). The CDR3 sequence is 13 residues long. The germline V gene encodes CDR1 SGHDT and CDR2 YYEEEE. V was pared by 3 bases and J by 10 bases, with 14 bases between. The CDR3, as DNA: TGTGCCAGCAGCTCGGGACTTCCTTTGGAGCAGTTCTTC. Its protein is CASSSGLPLEQFF.

The DNA of the CDR3 is TGTGCCATCAGTATAGGGGTTTTTGAGCCCCAGCATTTT. Amino acid sequence: CAISIGVFEPQHF. The J gene is TRBJ1-5, the V gene TRBV10-3, with D possibly TRBD1 on 5 matching bases. V was trimmed by 5 bases and J by 8 bases, leaving 13 bases between them. There are 13 residues in the CDR3. Germline CDR1 ENHRY, CDR2 SYGVKD.